The rows below give T cell receptor beta chains drawn from one sample of a study of blood T cell repertoires in COVID-19. The data were produced by immunoSEQ multiplex PCR, yet TCRdb's version contains in-frame clones alone and is incomplete. The repertoire holds about half a million clones, with 70% to 90% as singletons. Source material: peripheral blood. The receptors were sampled from a human donor in a cohort sampled during active COVID-19. Both conserved end residues are part of each CDR3. D genes are given only for firm matches. Size tells how often a clone was seen (once, few, many) or the class of an expanded clone, and some rows leave it out.

V	D	size	J	DNA	CDR3
TRBV20-1	TRBD2	few	TRBJ2-1	TGCAGTGCTAGTGGGCCTAGCGGACGAAGAGACAATGAGCAGTTCTTC	CSASGPSGRRDNEQFF
TRBV12-5	NA	NA	TRBJ1-5	TGTGCTAGTGGTTTGGTATTGGGAGGGGGGCAGCCCCAGCATTTT	CASGLVLGGGQPQHF
TRBV15	NA	NA	TRBJ2-6	TGTGCCACCAGCCTCGGGGGCTCTGGGGCCAACGTCCTGACTTTC	CATSLGGSGANVLTF
TRBV11-2	TRBD2	NA	TRBJ2-3	TGTGCCAGCAGCTTCCGAGGACTAGCGGGCAACACAGATACGCAGTATTTT	CASSFRGLAGNTDTQYF
TRBV19	NA	NA	TRBJ1-5	TGTGCCAGTAGCGGACCGGGAGGGAACAATCAGCCCCAGCATTTT	CASSGPGGNNQPQHF
TRBV4-2	NA	NA	TRBJ1-5	TGTGCCAGCAGCCAAGCTGCGGGAGGACAGCCCCAGCATTTT	CASSQAAGGQPQHF
TRBV27	NA	NA	TRBJ1-1	TGTGCCAGCAGTAGCCACAGGGACCACACTGAAGCTTTCTTT	CASSSHRDHTEAFF
TRBV30	NA	NA	TRBJ1-1	TGTGCCTGGACCTTCTCCGGGGGGCGAAGAGCTTTCTTT	CAWTFSGGRRAFF
TRBV7-7	TRBD1	NA	TRBJ2-2	TGTGCTAGCAGCTTAGCAGGGGGCGCAGACGGGGAGCTGTTTTTT	CASSLAGGADGELFF
TRBV28	NA	NA	TRBJ1-2	TGTGCCAGCAGGTCTACCCCGTGGGCCAACTATGGCTACACCTTC	CASRSTPWANYGYTF
TRBV27	TRBD2	NA	TRBJ2-1	TGTGCCAGCAGTCCCCGAGGGAGCGGGAGTTACAATGAGCAGTTCTTC	CASSPRGSGSYNEQFF
TRBV10-3	NA	once	TRBJ1-1	TGTGCCATCAGTGAGTCGACTCAGGGGCACTACACTGAAGCTTTCTTT	CAISESTQGHYTEAFF
TRBV7-2	NA	NA	TRBJ2-1	TGTGCCAGCAGCTTAGAGGAGGGTAGCATATACAATGAGCAGTTCTTC	CASSLEEGSIYNEQFF
TRBV9	TRBD1	NA	TRBJ2-2	TGTGCCAGCAGCGTAGCAGAGGGGGCATATACCGGGGAGCTGTTTTTT	CASSVAEGAYTGELFF
TRBV28	NA	NA	TRBJ2-5	TGTGCCAGCAGGCTCCCGTTGGGGAGCCAAGAGACCCAGTACTTC	CASRLPLGSQETQYF
TRBV6-2/TRBV6-3	TRBD1	NA	TRBJ1-2	TGTGCCAGCAGTTACGGGTCGACAGGGGTCGATGGCTACACCTTC	CASSYGSTGVDGYTF
TRBV7-9	TRBD1	NA	TRBJ2-7	TGTGCCAGCAGCTTTGGGACAGGGGGACCTTACGAGCAGTACTTC	CASSFGTGGPYEQYF
TRBV2	TRBD1	once	TRBJ2-3	TGTGCCAGCAGGTCCGGGACAGGCGGGACAGATACGCAGTATTTT	CASRSGTGGTDTQYF
TRBV15	TRBD2	NA	TRBJ2-5	TGTGCCACCAGCAGAGAACGGACTAGCGGACAAGAGACCCAGTACTTC	CATSRERTSGQETQYF
TRBV5-4	NA	NA	TRBJ1-3	TGTGCCAGCAGCTTGGCCGGGGGGAACTCTGGAAACACCATATATTTT	CASSLAGGNSGNTIYF
TRBV12-3/TRBV12-4	NA	NA	TRBJ1-1	TGTGCCAGCAGCGACGGAGGGAACACTGAAGCTTTCTTT	CASSDGGNTEAFF
TRBV5-4	NA	NA	TRBJ2-6	TGTGCCAGCAGTCGTGACAGCACATCTGGGGCCAACGTCCTGACTTTC	CASSRDSTSGANVLTF
TRBV28	TRBD1	NA	TRBJ1-1	TGTGCCAGCGGGACAGCGAACACTGAAGCTTTCTTT	CASGTANTEAFF
TRBV3-1/TRBV3-2	NA	few	TRBJ1-3	TGTGCCACCCTAGGCCTCGCGGACTCTGGAAACACCATATATTTT	CATLGLADSGNTIYF
TRBV5-1	TRBD2	NA	TRBJ2-5	TGCGCCAGCAGCTTGAACCCACCTCTAGCGGGAGTCCTCCCCGAGACCCAGTACTTC	CASSLNPPLAGVLPETQYF
TRBV12-3/TRBV12-4	NA	NA	TRBJ2-7	TGTGCCAGCAGTTCCCTTTACGAGCAGTACTTC	CASSSLYEQYF
TRBV7-9	NA	NA	TRBJ2-3	TGTGCCAGCAGTAAATTTCTTTCGGAGGGAGATACGCAGTATTTT	CASSKFLSEGDTQYF
TRBV15	TRBD2	NA	TRBJ2-5	TGTGCCACCAGCAGAGATCTGGAGAAGCGGGAGACTGTGGAGACCCAGTACTTC	CATSRDLEKRETVETQYF
TRBV7-2	NA	once	TRBJ2-2	TGTGCCAGCAGCTCAGGGGAGGGAAGGTCCGGGGAGCTGTTTTTT	CASSSGEGRSGELFF
TRBV5-4	NA	NA	TRBJ2-3	TGTGCCAGCAGCCCGGAGACGGGGTCAGATACGCAGTATTTT	CASSPETGSDTQYF
TRBV6-5	NA	NA	TRBJ1-2	TGTGCCAGCAGTTATAACGCTTTAGCTAACTATGGCTACACCTTC	CASSYNALANYGYTF
TRBV7-7	NA	NA	TRBJ1-2	TGTGCTAGCAGCCCCCTCGGAGGGGAAGGCTACACCTTC	CASSPLGGEGYTF
TRBV29-1	NA	NA	TRBJ1-3	TGCAGCGTTGAAGATTTCCTGTACACCATATATTTT	CSVEDFLYTIYF
TRBV5-8	NA	NA	TRBJ1-5	TGTGCCAGCAGTCCAAGGGGAGGCCAGCCCCAGCATTTT	CASSPRGGQPQHF
TRBV19	NA	NA	TRBJ2-2	TGTGCCAGTAGTATGATGGGGGGAGACACCGGGGAGCTGTTTTTT	CASSMMGGDTGELFF
TRBV6-1	NA	few	TRBJ1-1	TGTGCCAGCAGTGAACAGGATACGAGAGGGGGCACTGAAGCTTTCTTT	CASSEQDTRGGTEAFF
TRBV3-1/TRBV3-2	TRBD2	few	TRBJ2-7	TGTGCCAGCAGCCAGTGGACTAGCTCCTCCTACGAGCAGTACTTC	CASSQWTSSSYEQYF
TRBV6-5	TRBD1	NA	TRBJ2-1	TGTGCCAGCAGTCCAGGGGGTATCGACAATGAGCAGTTCTTC	CASSPGGIDNEQFF
TRBV30	TRBD2	NA	TRBJ2-3	TGTGCCTGGAGTGTACAAGCGGGAGGGCGAGCAGATACGCAGTATTTT	CAWSVQAGGRADTQYF
TRBV4-2	NA	NA	TRBJ2-7	TGTGCCAGCAGCAGAAGAGGGGGGGTGTCCTACGAGCAGTACTTC	CASSRRGGVSYEQYF
TRBV18	NA	NA	TRBJ1-6	TGTGCCAGCTCAATCGACCCAGGTTCACCCCTCCACTTT	CASSIDPGSPLHF
TRBV7-2	TRBD1	once	TRBJ1-3	TGTGCCAGCAGCGCTAGGGGCCGGGACAGGGATCCTGGAAACACCATATATTTT	CASSARGRDRDPGNTIYF